These T cell receptor beta chains were read from a single sample in a study of cytomegalovirus exposure and HLA in healthy donors. Clones were sequenced by immunoSEQ multiplex PCR, and TCRdb holds only the in-frame ones, with some missing. The table shows about 170,000 clones, with about 62% occurring only once. The sample was PBMCs. These receptor sequences come from a man aged 35 to 55 in good health and CMV-seronegative. CDR3s include the opening cysteine and the closing phenylalanine or tryptophan. The D gene is left open where the match is weak. Size is omitted from some rows. Given values are once, few, many or a class for expanded clones.

v_gene,d_gene,abundance,j_gene,CDR3nt,CDR3aa
TRBV5-4,TRBD2,.,TRBJ2-1,TGTGCCAGCAGCTTGGAGCGGGATAGCTCCTACAATGAGCAGTTCTTC,CASSLERDSSYNEQFF
TRBV7-2,TRBD2,.,TRBJ2-3,TGTGCCAGCAACCCGAGCGGGAGAGGGACAGATACGCAGTATTTT,CASNPSGRGTDTQYF
TRBV28,TRBD2,few,TRBJ2-2,TGTGCCAGCAGTCCTAGCGGGGGGGCGGTCGGGGAGCTGTTTTTT,CASSPSGGAVGELFF
TRBV19,TRBD1,.,TRBJ1-1,TGTGCCAGTAGCCAACCGTCGCAGGGGGGAACTGAAGCTTTCTTT,CASSQPSQGGTEAFF
TRBV7-2,.,.,TRBJ2-1,TGTGCCAGCAGCTTTGGTGGTGGGAGAGGTAATGAGCAGTTCTTC,CASSFGGGRGNEQFF
TRBV19,.,.,TRBJ1-5,TGTGCCAGTACCGACAGACAGGCGCATCAGCCCCAGCATTTT,CASTDRQAHQPQHF
TRBV30,TRBD1,.,TRBJ2-7,TGTGCCTGGAGTGCCGACAGGGAAGAGCAGTACTTC,CAWSADREEQYF
TRBV30,.,.,TRBJ1-2,TGTGCCTGGAGTGCCGTCGGACAGACTAACGTTCGCTACACCTTC,CAWSAVGQTNVRYTF
TRBV19,TRBD2,.,TRBJ2-1,TGTGCCAGTAGTCCCTCGATGGTAGCGGGTGAGCAGTTCTTC,CASSPSMVAGEQFF
TRBV7-9,TRBD1,.,TRBJ1-4,TGTGCCAGCAGCCGCGGACAGGGGGCGGAGACTACTAATGAAAAACTGTTTTTT,CASSRGQGAETTNEKLFF
TRBV11-2,TRBD2,.,TRBJ2-1,TGTGCCAGCAGCTTTCTAGCGGGTTCCTACAATGAGCAGTTCTTC,CASSFLAGSYNEQFF
TRBV28,TRBD2,.,TRBJ2-3,TGTGCCAGCAGTTCCCCTAGCGGGGGACGCACAGATACGCAGTATTTT,CASSSPSGGRTDTQYF
TRBV7-9,.,.,TRBJ1-4,TGTTCCAGCAGCCGCGACAGCTATGCAACTAATGAAAAACTGTTTTTT,CSSSRDSYATNEKLFF
TRBV19,.,few,TRBJ1-5,TGTGCCAGCCGAGTGAATAGCAATCAGCCCCAGCATTTT,CASRVNSNQPQHF
TRBV5-6,TRBD2,.,TRBJ2-2,TGTGCCAGCAGCTTGAGTGTGGCTAGCGGGAGGCGTCTGTTTTTT,CASSLSVASGRRLFF
TRBV27,TRBD1,.,TRBJ2-7,TGTGCCAGCAGTCCATACCGGGACAGAGCCTACGAGCAGTACTTC,CASSPYRDRAYEQYF
TRBV6-5,TRBD2,.,TRBJ2-4,TGTGCCAGCACCCAGCGGGGGACTCCCAACATTCAGTACTTC,CASTQRGTPNIQYF
TRBV6-5,.,few,TRBJ1-1,TGTGCCAGCAGTTACTCAACGGGGGACACTGAAGCTTTCTTT,CASSYSTGDTEAFF
TRBV9,TRBD2,.,TRBJ2-1,TGTGCCAGCAGCATCGGGACTAGCAGTTACAATGAGCAGTTCTTC,CASSIGTSSYNEQFF
TRBV11-2,.,.,TRBJ2-7,TGTGCCAGCAGCTTAGGAGCTTACGAGCAGTACTTC,CASSLGAYEQYF